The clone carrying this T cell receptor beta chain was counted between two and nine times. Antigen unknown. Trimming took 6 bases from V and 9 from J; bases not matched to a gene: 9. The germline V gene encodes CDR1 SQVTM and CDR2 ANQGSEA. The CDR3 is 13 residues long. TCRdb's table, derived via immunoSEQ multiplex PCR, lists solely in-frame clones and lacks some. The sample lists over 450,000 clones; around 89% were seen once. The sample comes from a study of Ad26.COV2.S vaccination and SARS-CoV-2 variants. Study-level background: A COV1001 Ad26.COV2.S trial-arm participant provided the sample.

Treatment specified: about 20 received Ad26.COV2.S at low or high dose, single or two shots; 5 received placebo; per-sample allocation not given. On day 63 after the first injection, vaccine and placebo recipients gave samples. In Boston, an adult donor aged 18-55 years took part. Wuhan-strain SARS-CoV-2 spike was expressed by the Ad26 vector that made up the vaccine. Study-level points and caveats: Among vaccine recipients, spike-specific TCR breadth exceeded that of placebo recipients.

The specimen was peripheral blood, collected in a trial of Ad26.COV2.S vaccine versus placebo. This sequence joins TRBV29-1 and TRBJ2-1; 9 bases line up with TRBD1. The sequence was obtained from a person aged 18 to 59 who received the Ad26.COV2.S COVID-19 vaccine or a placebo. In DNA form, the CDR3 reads TGCAGCGTAGGACAGGGGATCAATTTTGAGCAGTTCTTC. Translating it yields CSVGQGINFEQFF.